The rows below give T cell receptor beta chains drawn from one sample of a study of molecular identifiers for immune sequencing clone quantification. A single record per CDR3 protein comes from TCRdb applying MiXCR to the PCR reads. The sample lists hundreds of thousands of distinct CDR3 sequences, about 25% occurring once. Sequencing used naive CD8+ T cells from blood, with Jurkat cell RNA spiked in. These receptors were collected from a human donor in good health. Some libraries in this study had Jurkat cell RNA spiked in. Each CDR3 is given with its conserved first and last residue. D genes are given only for firm matches. Not all rows give a size; the values are once, few, many and, for expanded clones, a class.

>TRBJ2-3|15|TRBV7-7|-|-
TGTGCCAGCAGCTTAGGGTACCGGGAAGCAGATACGCAGTATTTT
CASSLGYREADTQYF
>TRBJ2-1|15|TRBV19|-|few
TGTGCCAGTAGTTCCCTGGACGAGGGCTACTATGAGCAGTTCTTC
CASSSLDEGYYEQFF
>TRBJ1-2|11|TRBV29-1|-|many
TGCAGCGTTGAGCTGATCTATGGCTACACCTTC
CSVELIYGYTF
>TRBJ2-7|16|TRBV6-2/TRBV6-3|-|many
TGTGCCAGCAGTTACGGGCCGGGGTTGAGCTCCTACGAGCAGTACTTC
CASSYGPGLSSYEQYF
>TRBJ1-5|15|TRBV19|-|many
TGTGCCAGTAGTATTTGGGCTTATAGCAATCAGCCCCAGCATTTT
CASSIWAYSNQPQHF
>TRBJ2-5|16|TRBV3-1|TRBD1|-
TGTGCCAGCAGCCAATACAGGGGTAGGGCGCAAGAGACCCAGTACTTC
CASSQYRGRAQETQYF
>TRBJ2-7|14|TRBV20-1|-|many
TGCAGTGCTAGAGTCCTAGCGAGAGCCTACGAGCAGTACTTC
CSARVLARAYEQYF
>TRBJ2-1|16|TRBV10-2|TRBD1|few
TGCGCCAGCAGCGTGATACAGGGGGTGTATTACAATGAGCAGTTCTTC
CASSVIQGVYYNEQFF
>TRBJ1-5|13|TRBV20-1|TRBD1|many
TGCAGTGCCTTGACAGGGCTGGCTCAGCCCCAGCATTTT
CSALTGLAQPQHF
>TRBJ2-5|14|TRBV12-3/TRBV12-4|TRBD1|many
TGTGCCAGCAGTCCGGGACAGCGACAAGAGACCCAGTACTTC
CASSPGQRQETQYF
>TRBJ2-1|13|TRBV29-1|-|many
TGCAGCGTTGGGTCAGGGGTTGGCAATGAGCAGTTCTTC
CSVGSGVGNEQFF
>TRBJ1-2|14|TRBV12-3/TRBV12-4|TRBD1|-
TGTGCCAGCAGGGGTCGGGACAGGGCCTATGGCTACACCTTC
CASRGRDRAYGYTF
>TRBJ2-5|12|TRBV20-1|-|many
TGCAGTGCTAGTCATGTTCAAGAGACCCAGTACTTC
CSASHVQETQYF
>TRBJ1-1|15|TRBV4-3|TRBD1|many
TGCGCCAGCAGCCAAGCCACAGGGGGCGGCACTGAAGCTTTCTTT
CASSQATGGGTEAFF
>TRBJ2-1|18|TRBV4-3|-|-
TGCGCCAGCAGCCAAGGGGTGGCGGGATCCCGCTCCTACAATGAGCAGTTCTTC
CASSQGVAGSRSYNEQFF
>TRBJ2-7|15|TRBV6-5|-|few
TGTGCCAGCAGTTACCTAGGCAGGGGAGGTTACGAGCAGTACTTC
CASSYLGRGGYEQYF
>TRBJ2-7|16|TRBV30|-|many
TGTGCCTGGAGTGTAGGAGAAAACACCTACACCTACGAGCAGTACTTC
CAWSVGENTYTYEQYF
>TRBJ2-7|15|TRBV5-3|-|-
TGTGCCTGCAGTTACGAACCGGGACCCACCTACGAGCAGTACTTC
CACSYEPGPTYEQYF
>TRBJ2-3|15|TRBV28|TRBD2|many
TGTGCCAGCAGTCCCTCCGGACTAGCCGGTGATACGCAGTATTTT
CASSPSGLAGDTQYF
>TRBJ2-7|16|TRBV5-5|TRBD2|many
TGTGCCAGCAGCTTGGCAGCCGGGACTAGCGGTTACGAGCAGTACTTC
CASSLAAGTSGYEQYF
>TRBJ1-1|16|TRBV7-9|-|many
TGTGCCAGCAGCTTGGTGGGGGCGGAACTGAACACTGAAGCTTTCTTT
CASSLVGAELNTEAFF
>TRBJ1-4|15|TRBV20-1|-|once
TGCAGTGCTACGAACTGGGAGGCTTTTAATGAAAAACTGTTTTTT
CSATNWEAFNEKLFF
>TRBJ1-2|13|TRBV6-2/TRBV6-3|-|-
TGTGCCAGCAGTGTGGATTTTGTCTATGGCTACACCTTC
CASSVDFVYGYTF
>TRBJ1-3|16|TRBV7-9|-|-
TGTGCCAGCATGATAACAGGGTTCAGCTCTGGAAACACCATATATTTT
CASMITGFSSGNTIYF
>TRBJ2-3|18|TRBV7-2|-|few
TGTGCCAGCAGCTTAGGAAGTGCGCGGGGTCCTAGCACAGATACGCAGTATTTT
CASSLGSARGPSTDTQYF
>TRBJ2-7|14|TRBV2|TRBD2|many
TGTGCCAGCAGATATACTAGCGGGAGTCCCGAGCAGTACTTC
CASRYTSGSPEQYF
>TRBJ2-7|14|TRBV6-2/TRBV6-3|-|-
TGTGCCAGCAGTTACGGCCAGGGTTTCTACGAGCAGTACTTC
CASSYGQGFYEQYF
>TRBJ1-2|15|TRBV3-1|-|-
TGTGCCAGCAGCCAAACCGGACAGCCAAATTATGGCTACACCTTC
CASSQTGQPNYGYTF
>TRBJ1-2|16|TRBV28|TRBD1|few
TGTGCCAGCAGTTTATATGGGGACAGGGAAGACTATGGCTACACCTTC
CASSLYGDREDYGYTF
>TRBJ1-2|15|TRBV4-3|TRBD1|few
TGCGCCAGCAGCCCGACAGGGTCCCCTAACTATGGCTACACCTTC
CASSPTGSPNYGYTF
>TRBJ1-4|14|TRBV12-3/TRBV12-4|-|few
TGTGCCAGCACTACTTGGGGGCTCGGTGAAAAACTGTTTTTT
CASTTWGLGEKLFF
>TRBJ2-7|15|TRBV20-1|TRBD2|many
TGCAGTGCTCGTAGCTCCGGGACTAGCGGCTACGAGCAGTACTTC
CSARSSGTSGYEQYF
>TRBJ1-3|15|TRBV27|-|-
TGTGCCAGCAGTTTAGGCCCACCCTCTGGAAACACCGTATATTTT
CASSLGPPSGNTVYF
>TRBJ2-7|13|TRBV6-2/TRBV6-3|-|-
TGTGCCAGCAACCCCCTAGCGAACTACGAGCAGTACTTC
CASNPLANYEQYF
>TRBJ2-3|14|TRBV6-6|-|many
TGTGCCAGCATTAAGCGGAGTTTCACAGATACGCAGTATTTT
CASIKRSFTDTQYF
>TRBJ1-1|14|TRBV19|-|-
TGTGCCAGTTCCTTAGCCCCCCATGGCACTGAAGCTTTCTTT
CASSLAPHGTEAFF
>TRBJ2-3|12|TRBV6-2/TRBV6-3|-|many
TGTGCCAGCAGTTACACGAGATATACGCAGTATTTT
CASSYTRYTQYF
>TRBJ2-5|18|TRBV4-3|TRBD1|-
TGCGCCAGCAGCCAAGACACGTGGGCAGGGGGTTGGCAAGAGACCCAGTACTTC
CASSQDTWAGGWQETQYF
>TRBJ1-3|14|TRBV7-9|-|few
TGTGCCAGCAGCTCGACCGGGCCTGGAAACACCATATATTTT
CASSSTGPGNTIYF
>TRBJ2-1|15|TRBV11-2|TRBD1|few
TGTGCCAGCAGCTTCTCCGGGACAGGGGCGGATGAGCAGTTCTTC
CASSFSGTGADEQFF
>TRBJ1-1|21|TRBV19|TRBD1|few
TGTGCCAGTAGTATCCACCGGGACAGGGTAGTGTTCATGGATGCGAACACTGAAGCTTTCTTT
CASSIHRDRVVFMDANTEAFF
>TRBJ2-5|15|TRBV4-1|-|-
TGCGCCAGCAGCCAAGTCGACGGGTACCAAGCGACCCAGTACTTC
CASSQVDGYQATQYF
>TRBJ2-7|15|TRBV7-6|TRBD1|-
TGTGCCAGCAGCACGGCCGGACAGGGTTGGTACGAGCAGTACTTC
CASSTAGQGWYEQYF
>TRBJ2-3|15|TRBV2|-|few
TGTGCCAGCAGTGTGTTGGGTCGGGGGTTGGATACGCAGTATTTT
CASSVLGRGLDTQYF
>TRBJ2-2|13|TRBV7-9|-|many
TGTGCCCGGGCGGGGTCGAACACCGGGGAGCTGTTTTTT
CARAGSNTGELFF
>TRBJ1-1|15|TRBV12-3/TRBV12-4|-|few
TGTGCCAGCAGCCGCCCGCCGGGGCAGAACACTGAAGCTTTCTTT
CASSRPPGQNTEAFF
>TRBJ1-1|14|TRBV5-5|-|many
TGTGCCAGCAGCCGTAACCCGGGACCAATTGAAGCTTTCTTT
CASSRNPGPIEAFF
>TRBJ2-7|14|TRBV4-1|TRBD2|-
TGCGTCAGCAGCCTTGGTCCGGGGAGGGACGAGCGGTACTTC
CVSSLGPGRDERYF
>TRBJ2-4|17|TRBV7-2|TRBD2|-
TGTGCCAGCAGCCGGACTAGCGGGGGCGAGGACAAAAACATTCAGTACTTC
CASSRTSGGEDKNIQYF
>TRBJ2-1|17|TRBV7-8|TRBD2|few
TGTGCCAGCAGCTTATTTGGGGCGGGGGGGCTCCACAATGAGCAGTTCTTC
CASSLFGAGGLHNEQFF
>TRBJ2-7|14|TRBV27|-|-
TGTGCCAGCAGTTACTCCCCGGAGCCATCGGAGCAGTACTTC
CASSYSPEPSEQYF
>TRBJ2-3|21|TRBV12-3/TRBV12-4|TRBD2|many
TGTGCCAGCAGCCTGACCCGGGGTAGCGGGGGGGCGGTGTCGGTTACAGATACGCAGTATTTT
CASSLTRGSGGAVSVTDTQYF
>TRBJ2-3|21|TRBV6-5|TRBD2|few
TGTGCCAGCAGTTACTCGATAGGGGGACTAGCGGGAGGGCCCCTCACAGATACGCAGTATTTT
CASSYSIGGLAGGPLTDTQYF